Listed below are T cell receptor beta chains from one sample, sequenced in a study of shared clonotypes between healthy human individuals. Libraries were prepared by immunoSEQ multiplex PCR; TCRdb keeps only in-frame clonotypes and omits some of them. The sample yields around 2,000,000 clones, about 92% seen once. Specimen: naive CD8+ T cells from PBMCs. The receptors here all came from a young man in good health. Some clones in this sample may be carry-over from other donors' samples. The CDR3 runs from the conserved cysteine through the conserved F or W. The D gene is left open where the match is weak. Size is omitted from some rows. Given values are once, few, many or a class for expanded clones.

CSVGRRDPDTQYF	TGCAGCGTTGGGAGGAGGGACCCAGATACGCAGTATTTT	TRBV29-1	TRBJ2-3	-	13	-
CASSLVSDTQYF	TGTGCCAGCAGCTTAGTCTCAGATACGCAGTATTTT	TRBV5-6	TRBJ2-3	-	12	-
CASSLTGGSGNEQFF	TGTGCCAGCAGCTTAACCGGCGGGAGCGGAAATGAGCAGTTCTTC	TRBV7-3	TRBJ2-1	few	15	TRBD2
CASSDPGGAEAFF	TGTGCCAGCAGTGATCCAGGGGGCGCAGAAGCTTTCTTT	TRBV9	TRBJ1-1	few	13	TRBD1
CASSLGFSGLTDTQYF	TGTGCCAGCAGCTTAGGATTCTCAGGGTTGACAGATACGCAGTATTTT	TRBV7-2	TRBJ2-3	-	16	-
CASSLLGFYEQYF	TGTGCCAGCAGTCTTTTAGGATTCTACGAGCAGTACTTC	TRBV6-6	TRBJ2-7	once	13	-
CASKSGSGGNTIYF	TGTGCCAGCAAATCAGGGTCCGGGGGGAACACCATATATTTT	TRBV6-1	TRBJ1-3	-	14	-
CASSFSSGRVHYEQYF	TGTGCCAGCAGTTTCTCTAGCGGGAGGGTCCATTACGAGCAGTACTTC	TRBV27	TRBJ2-7	-	16	TRBD2
CASSDSISGVWNEQFF	TGTGCCAGCAGCGATTCGATATCGGGAGTGTGGAATGAGCAGTTCTTC	TRBV7-2	TRBJ2-1	-	16	-
CASSPRDGPSTDTQYF	TGTGCCAGCAGTCCCCGGGACGGCCCTAGCACAGATACGCAGTATTTT	TRBV28	TRBJ2-3	-	16	-
CASRSGLADSYEQYF	TGTGCCAGCCGATCCGGACTAGCGGACTCCTACGAGCAGTACTTC	TRBV7-9	TRBJ2-7	-	15	TRBD2
CASSSTPGGSGRWGEQFF	TGTGCCAGCAGTTCCACCCCCGGGGGGAGCGGGAGATGGGGTGAGCAGTTCTTC	TRBV27	TRBJ2-1	-	18	TRBD2
CASSLAGTSGTRTDTQYF	TGCGCCAGCAGCTTGGCCGGGACTAGCGGGACAAGAACAGATACGCAGTATTTT	TRBV5-1	TRBJ2-3	once	18	TRBD2
CASSRQALSIYEQYF	TGTGCCAGCAGTAGACAGGCGCTAAGTATTTACGAGCAGTACTTC	TRBV11-2	TRBJ2-7	-	15	-
CASSLGGFTSGSTDTQYF	TGCGCCAGCAGCTTGGGAGGCTTCACTAGCGGGAGCACAGATACGCAGTATTTT	TRBV5-1	TRBJ2-3	-	18	TRBD2
CASSEGRREGDNEQFF	TGTGCCAGCAGCGAGGGGAGGCGGGAGGGGGACAATGAGCAGTTCTTC	TRBV9	TRBJ2-1	-	16	TRBD2
CASSLALQETQYF	TGTGCCAGCAGCCTGGCCCTCCAAGAGACCCAGTACTTC	TRBV4-2	TRBJ2-5	-	13	-
CASTGRMVEQYF	TGTGCCAGCACCGGTCGGATGGTCGAGCAGTACTTC	TRBV7-9	TRBJ2-7	-	12	-
CASSTRPGGNEQFF	TGTGCCAGCAGCACCCGGCCAGGGGGTAATGAGCAGTTCTTC	TRBV5-5	TRBJ2-1	-	14	TRBD1
CASSIFPGARTDTQYF	TGTGCCAGTAGTATTTTCCCGGGGGCGAGGACAGATACGCAGTATTTT	TRBV19	TRBJ2-3	once	16	-
CASSPLSGGKYEQYF	TGTGCCAGCTCACCACTTTCCGGGGGGAAATACGAGCAGTACTTC	TRBV18	TRBJ2-7	-	15	TRBD2
CASSSTRGITEAFF	TGTGCCAGCAGCTCCACCAGGGGAATCACTGAAGCTTTCTTT	TRBV7-2	TRBJ1-1	-	14	-
CASSHYSYNEQFF	TGTGCCAGTAGTCACTACTCCTACAATGAGCAGTTCTTC	TRBV19	TRBJ2-1	-	13	-
CASSIDGTSGQYF	TGTGCCAGTAGTATAGACGGGACTAGCGGGCAGTATTTT	TRBV19	TRBJ2-3	-	13	TRBD2
CASSFLTSGSSYEQYF	TGTGCCAGCAGCTTTCTGACTAGCGGGAGCTCCTACGAGCAGTACTTC	TRBV7-9	TRBJ2-7	-	16	TRBD2
CASSLRQGATYEQYF	TGTGCCAGCAGTTTGAGACAGGGGGCAACCTACGAGCAGTACTTC	TRBV6-5	TRBJ2-7	-	15	TRBD1
CASSETAGIGEQFF	TGTGCCAGCAGTGAGACGGCGGGAATAGGTGAGCAGTTCTTC	TRBV28	TRBJ2-1	-	14	-
CASSKADGTGQRTYEQYF	TGTGCCAGCAGCAAAGCGGATGGGACGGGACAGCGCACCTACGAGCAGTACTTC	TRBV21-1	TRBJ2-7	-	18	-
CSVEGGRRNTEAFF	TGCAGCGTTGAGGGGGGACGGAGGAACACTGAAGCTTTCTTT	TRBV29-1	TRBJ1-1	few	14	-
CASSPSRGARSTEAFF	TGTGCCAGCTCACCCTCTCGGGGGGCGCGTAGCACTGAAGCTTTCTTT	TRBV18	TRBJ1-1	-	16	-
CASSWRTTGELFF	TGTGCCAGCAGTTGGCGTACCACCGGGGAGCTGTTTTTT	TRBV28	TRBJ2-2	once	13	-
CASSMGEEPNTEAFF	TGTGCCAGTAGTATGGGGGAAGAGCCAAACACTGAAGCTTTCTTT	TRBV19	TRBJ1-1	-	15	-
CASSLVQGLHSYNEQFF	TGTGCCAGCAGCTTGGTTCAGGGCCTTCACTCCTACAATGAGCAGTTCTTC	TRBV5-6	TRBJ2-1	-	17	-
CASSTGQGGGEKLFF	TGCGCCAGCAGCACAGGACAGGGGGGAGGTGAAAAACTGTTTTTT	TRBV5-1	TRBJ1-4	-	15	TRBD1
CAISESLSGTYEQYF	TGTGCCATCAGTGAGTCGCTGTCAGGAACCTACGAGCAGTACTTC	TRBV10-3	TRBJ2-7	-	15	-
CASSPGGQQPQETQYF	TGTGCCAGTAGCCCAGGGGGACAGCAACCCCAAGAGACCCAGTACTTC	TRBV19	TRBJ2-5	-	16	TRBD1
CASSPVGREAFF	TGTGCCAGCAGCCCGGTAGGCCGGGAGGCTTTCTTT	TRBV7-9	TRBJ1-1	-	12	-
CASSLKGKGKNTGELFF	TGCGCCAGCAGCCTCAAGGGTAAGGGGAAAAACACCGGGGAGCTGTTTTTT	TRBV4-1	TRBJ2-2	-	17	-
CASSFNRGMSEKLFF	TGTGCCAGTAGTTTTAACAGGGGTATGAGCGAAAAACTGTTTTTT	TRBV19	TRBJ1-4	-	15	TRBD1
CASSLDSTGELFF	TGCGCCAGCAGCCTCGATTCCACCGGGGAGCTGTTTTTT	TRBV10-2	TRBJ2-2	-	13	-
CASSQDSGTTYEQYF	TGCGCCAGCAGCCAAGATAGCGGGACCACCTACGAGCAGTACTTC	TRBV4-1	TRBJ2-7	-	15	TRBD2
CASSIQGAGDTEAFF	TGTGCCAGCAGCATACAGGGGGCAGGGGACACTGAAGCTTTCTTT	TRBV9	TRBJ1-1	-	15	TRBD1
CASSPDRGYNEQFF	TGTGCCAGCAGTCCGGACCGCGGGTACAATGAGCAGTTCTTC	TRBV27	TRBJ2-1	-	14	-
CASSLIGDSYEQYF	TGTGCCAGCAGTTTAATCGGGGACTCCTACGAGCAGTACTTC	TRBV27	TRBJ2-7	-	14	-
CASSFPSGTAYGYTF	TGTGCCAGCAGCTTCCCAAGTGGGACAGCTTATGGCTACACCTTC	TRBV7-9	TRBJ1-2	-	15	TRBD1
CASSLGGEETQYF	TGTGCCAGCAGCTTGGGGGGGGAAGAGACCCAGTACTTC	TRBV5-8	TRBJ2-5	-	13	-
CASSIGGPRTQYF	TGTGCCAGTAGTATTGGCGGCCCGCGGACCCAGTACTTC	TRBV19	TRBJ2-5	-	13	-
CASSFEGNQPQHF	TGTGCCAGCAGTTTCGAGGGGAATCAGCCCCAGCATTTT	TRBV28	TRBJ1-5	-	13	-
CASSIGGDEQYF	TGTGCCAGTAGTATAGGAGGAGACGAGCAGTACTTC	TRBV19	TRBJ2-7	-	12	-
CASSLGLAGDYEQYF	TGTGCCAGCAGTTTGGGACTAGCGGGAGATTACGAGCAGTACTTC	TRBV6-5	TRBJ2-7	-	15	TRBD2
CASSEGKAGSLPGDTQYF	TGTGCCAGCAGCGAGGGGAAAGCGGGATCCCTCCCTGGGGATACGCAGTATTTT	TRBV9	TRBJ2-3	-	18	TRBD2
CASSSTLAGNGEQYF	TGCGCCAGCAGCTCCACCCTAGCGGGGAACGGCGAGCAGTACTTC	TRBV5-1	TRBJ2-7	-	15	TRBD2
CASSWGDGELFF	TGTGCCAGCAGTTGGGGGGACGGGGAGCTGTTTTTT	TRBV11-3	TRBJ2-2	-	12	-
CAISEGGLIYNEQFF	TGTGCCATCAGTGAAGGGGGGCTTATTTACAATGAGCAGTTCTTC	TRBV10-3	TRBJ2-1	-	15	-
CASSSRTVQDGYTF	TGTGCCAGCAGTTCTAGGACAGTCCAGGATGGCTACACCTTC	TRBV27	TRBJ1-2	-	14	-